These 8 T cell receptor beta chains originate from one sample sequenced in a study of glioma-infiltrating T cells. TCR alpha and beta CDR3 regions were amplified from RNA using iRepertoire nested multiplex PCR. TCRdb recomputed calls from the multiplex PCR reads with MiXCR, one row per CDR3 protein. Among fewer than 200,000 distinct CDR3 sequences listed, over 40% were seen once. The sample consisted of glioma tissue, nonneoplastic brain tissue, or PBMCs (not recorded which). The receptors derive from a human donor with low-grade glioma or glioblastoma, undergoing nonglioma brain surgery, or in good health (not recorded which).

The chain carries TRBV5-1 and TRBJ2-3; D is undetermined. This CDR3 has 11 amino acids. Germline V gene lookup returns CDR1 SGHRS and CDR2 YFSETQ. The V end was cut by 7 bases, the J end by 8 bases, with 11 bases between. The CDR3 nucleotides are TGCGCCAGCTCCATATTGGTTACGCAGTATTTT. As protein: CASSILVTQYF.

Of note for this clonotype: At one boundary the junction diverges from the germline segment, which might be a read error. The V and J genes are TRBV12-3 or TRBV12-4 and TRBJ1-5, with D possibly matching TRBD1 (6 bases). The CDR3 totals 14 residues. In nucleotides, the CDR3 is TGTGCCAGCACTTCAACAGGGAACTATCAGACCCAGCATTTC. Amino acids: CASTSTGNYQTQHF.

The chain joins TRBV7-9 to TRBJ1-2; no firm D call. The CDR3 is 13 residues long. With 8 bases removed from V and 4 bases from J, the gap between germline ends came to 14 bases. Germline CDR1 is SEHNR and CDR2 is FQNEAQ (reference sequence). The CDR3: CASAELGGYGYTF. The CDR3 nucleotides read TGTGCCAGCGCAGAACTTGGCGGCTATGGCTACACCTTC.

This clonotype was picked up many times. The CDR3 loop is CASSSYLRGSYNEQFF. The CDR3 bases are TGTGCCAGCAGTTCTTACCTCAGGGGCTCCTACAATGAGCAGTTCTTC. This chain links TRBV28 with TRBJ2-1; weak D call: TRBD1 (6 bases). The CDR3 totals 16 residues. Looked up from germline, CDR1 is MDHEN and CDR2 is SYDVKM. V gave up 4 bases and J gave up 0 bases, with 13 bases separating them. Combining the CDR3 with reference TRBV28 and TRBJ2-1 gives the whole variable domain DVKVTQSSRYLVKRTGEKVFLECVQDMDHENMFWYRQDPGLGLRLIYFSYDVKMKEKGDIPEGYSVSREKKERFSLILESASTNQTSMYLCASSSYLRGSYNEQFFGPGTRLTVL.

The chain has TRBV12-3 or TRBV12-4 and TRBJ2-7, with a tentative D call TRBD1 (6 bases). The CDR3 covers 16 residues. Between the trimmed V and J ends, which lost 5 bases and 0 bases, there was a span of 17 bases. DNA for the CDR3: TGTGCCAGCAGTAACTACAGGGTTGGGAACTCCTACGAGCAGTACTTC. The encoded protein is CASSNYRVGNSYEQYF.

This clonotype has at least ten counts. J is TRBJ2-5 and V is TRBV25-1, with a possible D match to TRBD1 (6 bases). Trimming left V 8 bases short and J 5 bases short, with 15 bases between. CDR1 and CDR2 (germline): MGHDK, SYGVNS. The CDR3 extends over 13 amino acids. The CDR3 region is CASSTGPLETQYF. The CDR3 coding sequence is TGTGCCAGCTCGACAGGCCCCTTGGAGACCCAGTACTTC.

In nucleotides, the CDR3 is TGCAGTGCTGGACCACTAGCGGGGAGCACAGATACGCAGTATTTT. Protein sequence: CSAGPLAGSTDTQYF. The chain carries TRBV20-1 and TRBJ2-3, with 10 bases matching TRBD2. V was pared by 5 bases and J by 0 bases, with 5 bases of the junction left unmatched. Looked up from germline, CDR1 is DFQATT and CDR2 is SNEGSKA (reference sequence). CDR3 length: 15 residues.

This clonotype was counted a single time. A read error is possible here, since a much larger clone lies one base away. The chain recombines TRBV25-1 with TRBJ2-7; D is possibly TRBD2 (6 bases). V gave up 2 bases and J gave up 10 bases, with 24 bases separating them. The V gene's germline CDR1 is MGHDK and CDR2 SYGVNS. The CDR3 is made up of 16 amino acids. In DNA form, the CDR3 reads TGTGCCAGCAGTGAACAAGGAGGAGCGGGTGGGTCCGACCAGTACTTC. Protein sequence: CASSEQGGAGGSDQYF.